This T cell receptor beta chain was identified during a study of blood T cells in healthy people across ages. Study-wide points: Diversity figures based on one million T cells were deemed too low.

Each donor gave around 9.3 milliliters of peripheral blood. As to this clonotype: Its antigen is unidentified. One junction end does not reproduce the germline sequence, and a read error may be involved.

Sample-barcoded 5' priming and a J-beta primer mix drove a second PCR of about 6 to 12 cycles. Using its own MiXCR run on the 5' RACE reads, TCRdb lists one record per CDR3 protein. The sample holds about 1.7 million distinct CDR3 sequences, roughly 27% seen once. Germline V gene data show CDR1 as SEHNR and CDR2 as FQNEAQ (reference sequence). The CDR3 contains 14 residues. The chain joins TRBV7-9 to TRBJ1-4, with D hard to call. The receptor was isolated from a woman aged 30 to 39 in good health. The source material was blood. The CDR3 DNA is TGTGCCAGCAGCTTAGATGGGGAGAAGGAAAAACGGTTTTTT. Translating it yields CASSLDGEKEKRFF.